A selection of T cell receptor beta chains follows, all from one sample in a study of blood T cell repertoires in COVID-19. Using immunoSEQ multiplex PCR, the repertoire was profiled, and TCRdb retains in-frame clones only, with some absent. In the table there are 200,000 to 250,000 clones, roughly 90% of which are singletons. The sequenced sample consisted of PBMCs or T cells enriched from blood (not recorded which). The receptors come from a woman in her 50s in a cohort exposed to, infected with or recovered from COVID-19 (not recorded which). Each CDR3 is given with its conserved first and last residue. A D gene is named only where the DNA matches it firmly. Not every row has a clone size; where given, it reads once, few, many or a size class.

abundance: -
v_gene: TRBV19
d_gene: TRBD1
j_gene: TRBJ1-2
CDR3aa: CASSIGQELTYRGYTF
CDR3nt: TGTGCCAGTAGTATCGGACAGGAGCTCACGTATCGTGGCTACACCTTC

abundance: -
v_gene: TRBV4-3
d_gene: TRBD2
j_gene: TRBJ2-3
CDR3aa: CASSQASGGFSTDTQYF
CDR3nt: TGCGCCAGCAGCCAAGCCAGCGGGGGCTTTAGCACAGATACGCAGTATTTT

abundance: -
v_gene: TRBV5-1
d_gene: -
j_gene: TRBJ2-1
CDR3aa: CASRPTSSSYNEQFF
CDR3nt: TGCGCCAGCAGGCCTACTTCAAGCTCCTACAATGAGCAGTTCTTC

abundance: once
v_gene: TRBV5-1
d_gene: TRBD1
j_gene: TRBJ1-4
CDR3aa: CASSQLPGTGKPTNEKLFF
CDR3nt: TGCGCCAGCAGCCAACTTCCCGGGACAGGGAAACCAACTAATGAAAAACTGTTTTTT

abundance: -
v_gene: TRBV4-1
d_gene: TRBD1
j_gene: TRBJ1-2
CDR3aa: CASSQAAGQGSSYGYTF
CDR3nt: TGCGCCAGCAGCCAAGCAGCGGGACAGGGTTCTTCGTATGGCTACACCTTC

abundance: few
v_gene: TRBV2
d_gene: TRBD2
j_gene: TRBJ2-5
CDR3aa: CASSLAGAGQETQYF
CDR3nt: TGTGCCAGCAGTCTAGCGGGGGCTGGACAAGAGACCCAGTACTTC

abundance: few
v_gene: TRBV29-1
d_gene: -
j_gene: TRBJ1-5
CDR3aa: CSVRPGANQPQHF
CDR3nt: TGCAGCGTGCGCCCTGGGGCAAATCAGCCCCAGCATTTT

abundance: -
v_gene: TRBV4-3
d_gene: TRBD1
j_gene: TRBJ1-1
CDR3aa: CASRTGTGNTEAFF
CDR3nt: TGCGCCAGCCGCACCGGGACAGGAAACACTGAAGCTTTCTTT

abundance: -
v_gene: TRBV27
d_gene: TRBD1
j_gene: TRBJ2-7
CDR3aa: CASSLDRELEQYF
CDR3nt: TGTGCCAGCAGCCTGGACAGGGAGCTCGAGCAGTACTTC

abundance: -
v_gene: TRBV9
d_gene: -
j_gene: TRBJ2-7
CDR3aa: CASSVTETYEQYF
CDR3nt: TGTGCCAGCAGCGTTACAGAAACCTACGAGCAGTACTTC

abundance: -
v_gene: TRBV7-2
d_gene: -
j_gene: TRBJ1-1
CDR3aa: CASNPEGGPGEAFF
CDR3nt: TGTGCCAGCAACCCCGAGGGGGGGCCAGGTGAAGCTTTCTTT

abundance: once
v_gene: TRBV12-3/TRBV12-4
d_gene: -
j_gene: TRBJ2-3
CDR3aa: CASSLGYRDTQYF
CDR3nt: TGTGCCAGCAGTCTAGGCTACAGAGATACGCAGTATTTT

abundance: -
v_gene: TRBV3-1/TRBV3-2
d_gene: -
j_gene: TRBJ1-1
CDR3aa: CASSPRESNTEAFF
CDR3nt: TGTGCCAGCAGCCCCCGGGAATCAAACACTGAAGCTTTCTTT

abundance: -
v_gene: TRBV7-2
d_gene: -
j_gene: TRBJ1-2
CDR3aa: CASRSPSAFYYGYTF
CDR3nt: TGTGCCAGCAGGTCCCCCAGTGCCTTCTACTATGGCTACACCTTC

abundance: -
v_gene: TRBV20-1
d_gene: -
j_gene: TRBJ1-1
CDR3aa: CSAIDGNTEAFF
CDR3nt: TGCAGTGCTATTGACGGGAACACTGAAGCTTTCTTT

abundance: -
v_gene: TRBV6-5
d_gene: -
j_gene: TRBJ1-4
CDR3aa: CASTQGSAHEKLFF
CDR3nt: TGTGCCAGCACCCAGGGATCTGCCCATGAAAAACTGTTTTTT

abundance: -
v_gene: TRBV7-3
d_gene: TRBD1
j_gene: TRBJ1-2
CDR3aa: CASSLTGGSGYTF
CDR3nt: TGTGCCAGCAGTTTGACAGGGGGAAGTGGCTACACCTTC

abundance: -
v_gene: TRBV7-2
d_gene: -
j_gene: TRBJ1-6
CDR3aa: CASSLAAGINSPLHF
CDR3nt: TGTGCCAGCAGCTTAGCGGCGGGAATTAATTCACCCCTCCACTTT

abundance: -
v_gene: TRBV12-3/TRBV12-4
d_gene: -
j_gene: TRBJ2-2
CDR3aa: CASSFGNTGELFF
CDR3nt: TGTGCCAGCAGTTTCGGGAACACCGGGGAGCTGTTTTTT

abundance: once
v_gene: TRBV7-8
d_gene: -
j_gene: TRBJ2-7
CDR3aa: CASIFSSWSGQRDYEQYF
CDR3nt: TGTGCCAGCATCTTTAGTTCATGGTCAGGACAGCGAGACTACGAGCAGTACTTC

abundance: -
v_gene: TRBV19
d_gene: -
j_gene: TRBJ1-2
CDR3aa: CASRVGGWGDYGYTF
CDR3nt: TGTGCCAGTAGGGTCGGTGGTTGGGGGGACTATGGCTACACCTTC

abundance: -
v_gene: TRBV14
d_gene: -
j_gene: TRBJ1-2
CDR3aa: CASSQVTSGSYGYTF
CDR3nt: TGTGCCAGCAGCCAAGTAACCTCGGGTAGCTATGGCTACACCTTC

abundance: -
v_gene: TRBV5-8
d_gene: -
j_gene: TRBJ1-2
CDR3aa: CASSPVDDRLMGYGYTF
CDR3nt: TGTGCCAGCAGCCCCGTAGACGACAGATTGATGGGCTATGGCTACACCTTC

abundance: -
v_gene: TRBV7-9
d_gene: -
j_gene: TRBJ1-2
CDR3aa: CASSLFGRDVVPNYGYTF
CDR3nt: TGTGCCAGCAGCTTATTCGGCAGGGATGTGGTTCCTAACTATGGCTACACCTTC

abundance: -
v_gene: TRBV28
d_gene: -
j_gene: TRBJ1-5
CDR3aa: CASSAGGAGNQPQHF
CDR3nt: TGTGCCAGCAGTGCGGGGGGAGCGGGCAATCAGCCCCAGCATTTT

abundance: -
v_gene: TRBV18
d_gene: -
j_gene: TRBJ2-5
CDR3aa: CASSPQGGSRETQYF
CDR3nt: TGTGCCAGCTCACCTCAGGGCGGCAGCAGAGAGACCCAGTACTTC

abundance: -
v_gene: TRBV12-5
d_gene: TRBD1
j_gene: TRBJ2-7
CDR3aa: CASGFGDRGLEQYF
CDR3nt: TGTGCTAGTGGTTTTGGGGACAGGGGTCTAGAGCAGTACTTC

abundance: -
v_gene: TRBV12-3/TRBV12-4
d_gene: -
j_gene: TRBJ1-1
CDR3aa: CASSQGMTTEAFF
CDR3nt: TGTGCCAGCAGTCAGGGGATGACAACTGAAGCTTTCTTT

abundance: -
v_gene: TRBV6-5
d_gene: -
j_gene: TRBJ2-7
CDR3aa: CASSYRSSYEQYF
CDR3nt: TGTGCCAGCAGTTACAGGAGCTCCTACGAGCAGTACTTC

abundance: -
v_gene: TRBV18
d_gene: TRBD1
j_gene: TRBJ1-2
CDR3aa: CASSRTRDSYGYTF
CDR3nt: TGTGCCAGCTCACGAACCCGGGACAGCTATGGCTACACCTTC

abundance: -
v_gene: TRBV7-2
d_gene: -
j_gene: TRBJ1-3
CDR3aa: CASRLTGGNTIYF
CDR3nt: TGTGCCAGCAGGTTAACGGGTGGAAACACCATATATTTT

abundance: -
v_gene: TRBV30
d_gene: -
j_gene: TRBJ1-5
CDR3aa: CAWSVKQVVQPQHF
CDR3nt: TGTGCCTGGAGTGTGAAGCAGGTTGTTCAGCCCCAGCATTTT

abundance: -
v_gene: TRBV11-3
d_gene: -
j_gene: TRBJ2-3
CDR3aa: CASSLTGTDTQYF
CDR3nt: TGTGCCAGCAGCTTAACAGGCACAGATACGCAGTATTTT

abundance: once
v_gene: TRBV5-1
d_gene: -
j_gene: TRBJ2-1
CDR3aa: CASSWQGGSYNEQFF
CDR3nt: TGCGCCAGCAGCTGGCAGGGGGGCTCCTACAATGAGCAGTTCTTC

abundance: -
v_gene: TRBV28
d_gene: -
j_gene: TRBJ1-2
CDR3aa: CASSLLTGGTDF
CDR3nt: TGTGCCAGCAGTTTACTCACGGGGGGGACGGACTTC

abundance: -
v_gene: TRBV7-2
d_gene: TRBD1
j_gene: TRBJ1-2
CDR3aa: CASSPQGQSFGYTF
CDR3nt: TGTGCCAGCAGCCCACAGGGGCAGTCCTTCGGCTACACCTTC